This entry features one T cell receptor (beta chain) sequence. Its antigen remains unidentified. This specimen comes from a study of T cell responses to AZD1222 COVID-19 vaccine. Broader study findings: The span of vaccine-associated CD4 TCRs extended across spike, with dominance at 160-218 and 743-854. A reported finding is that nearly half of spike-specific TCRs target unmutated variant regions.

Assay used: immunoSEQ multiplex PCR; TCRdb lists only in-frame clones, some missing. The profile covers approximately 110,000 clones, with 88% appearing a single time and 4% to 5.5% taken by the ten largest. Sequencing used peripheral blood, obtained on day 0 of AZD1222 vaccination. The origin of this receptor is an adult in good health.

The DNA of the CDR3 is TGTGCCAGCAGTGAAGGGGTACAAAGGACTGAAGCTTTCTTT. This gives the protein CASSEGVQRTEAFF. The chain combines TRBV6-1 with TRBJ1-1; D unresolved. Trimming cost V 1 base and J 5 bases, with 11 bases left between them. This CDR3 region has 14 residues. Germline CDR1 MNHNS, CDR2 SASEGT.